The clone carrying this TCR beta chain was picked up many times. The CDR3 totals 15 residues. Trimming cost V 4 bases and J 3 bases; bases outside gene matches: 8. The data originate from a study of read filtering for tumor transcriptome and immune sequencing. This library used around 400 ng RNA and molecular barcoded adaptors spanning alpha/delta and beta/gamma chains. TCRdb called the reads again in MiXCR, with one record for every CDR3 protein. The sample lists about 57,000 distinct CDR3 sequences, 20% seen once, with approximately 18% in the top ten. The receptor was isolated from a donor aged 40 or over with multiple myeloma. The chain recombines TRBV12-3 or TRBV12-4 with TRBJ2-7; TRBD1 agrees at 8 bases. Material: a population of CD138-negative cells sorted from bone marrow. The CDR3 DNA reads TGTGCCAGCAGTTCCAGGGGGCGCAATGGCTACGAGCAGTACTTC. Translating it yields CASSSRGRNGYEQYF.